This T cell receptor beta chain was captured in a study of blood T cell repertoires in COVID-19. Study as a whole: The analysed material was cDNA or gDNA that came from T cells, B-cell-depleted T cells, or PBMCs.

The V and J ends lost 1 base and 6 bases respectively, with 13 bases between them. From germline, CDR1 is SGHNT and CDR2 YYREEE (reference sequence). This CDR3 spans 14 amino acids. In the authors' workflow: How many nucleated cells were present was estimated from reference gene primer amplification. Using immunoSEQ multiplex PCR, the repertoire was profiled, and TCRdb retains in-frame clones only, with some absent. That table furnishes V, J and clone size, whereas the DNA furnished D and trimming. The table lists 200,000 to 300,000 clones, approximately 90% of them singletons. Cohort assignment relied on participant-reported clinical history.

The sample comprised PBMCs or T cells enriched from blood (not recorded which). The chain links TRBV5-4 to TRBJ1-2, with TRBD1 as a possible D gene (5 bases). This sequence originates from a woman under 40 who had recovered from COVID-19. This CDR3 is CASSLPGDGDGYTF. CDR3 nucleotides: TGTGCCAGCAGCTTGCCGGGGGACGGGGATGGCTACACCTTC. Full variable domain (outside the CDR3, taken from reference TRBV5-4 and TRBJ1-2): ETGVTQSPTHLIKTRGQQVTLRCSSQSGHNTVSWYQQALGQGPQFIFQYYREEENGRGNFPPRFSGLQFPNYSSELNVNALELDDSALYLCASSLPGDGDGYTFGSGTRLTVV.